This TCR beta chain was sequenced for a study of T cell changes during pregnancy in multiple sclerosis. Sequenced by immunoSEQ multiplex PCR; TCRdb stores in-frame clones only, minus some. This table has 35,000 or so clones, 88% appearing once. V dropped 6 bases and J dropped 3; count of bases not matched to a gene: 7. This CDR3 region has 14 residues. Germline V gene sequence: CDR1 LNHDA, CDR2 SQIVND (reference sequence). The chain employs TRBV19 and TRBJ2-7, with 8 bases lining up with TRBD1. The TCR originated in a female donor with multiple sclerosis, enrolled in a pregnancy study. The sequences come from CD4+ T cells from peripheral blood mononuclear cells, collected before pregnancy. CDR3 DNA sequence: TGTGCCAGTAGAAGGACAGGGAAGAGCTACGAGCAGTACTTC. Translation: CASRRTGKSYEQYF. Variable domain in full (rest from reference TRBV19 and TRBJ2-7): DGGITQSPKYLFRKEGQNVTLSCEQNLNHDAMYWYRQDPGQGLRLIYYSQIVNDFQKGDIAEGYSVSREKKESFPLTVTSAQKNPTAFYLCASRRTGKSYEQYFGPGTRLTVT.